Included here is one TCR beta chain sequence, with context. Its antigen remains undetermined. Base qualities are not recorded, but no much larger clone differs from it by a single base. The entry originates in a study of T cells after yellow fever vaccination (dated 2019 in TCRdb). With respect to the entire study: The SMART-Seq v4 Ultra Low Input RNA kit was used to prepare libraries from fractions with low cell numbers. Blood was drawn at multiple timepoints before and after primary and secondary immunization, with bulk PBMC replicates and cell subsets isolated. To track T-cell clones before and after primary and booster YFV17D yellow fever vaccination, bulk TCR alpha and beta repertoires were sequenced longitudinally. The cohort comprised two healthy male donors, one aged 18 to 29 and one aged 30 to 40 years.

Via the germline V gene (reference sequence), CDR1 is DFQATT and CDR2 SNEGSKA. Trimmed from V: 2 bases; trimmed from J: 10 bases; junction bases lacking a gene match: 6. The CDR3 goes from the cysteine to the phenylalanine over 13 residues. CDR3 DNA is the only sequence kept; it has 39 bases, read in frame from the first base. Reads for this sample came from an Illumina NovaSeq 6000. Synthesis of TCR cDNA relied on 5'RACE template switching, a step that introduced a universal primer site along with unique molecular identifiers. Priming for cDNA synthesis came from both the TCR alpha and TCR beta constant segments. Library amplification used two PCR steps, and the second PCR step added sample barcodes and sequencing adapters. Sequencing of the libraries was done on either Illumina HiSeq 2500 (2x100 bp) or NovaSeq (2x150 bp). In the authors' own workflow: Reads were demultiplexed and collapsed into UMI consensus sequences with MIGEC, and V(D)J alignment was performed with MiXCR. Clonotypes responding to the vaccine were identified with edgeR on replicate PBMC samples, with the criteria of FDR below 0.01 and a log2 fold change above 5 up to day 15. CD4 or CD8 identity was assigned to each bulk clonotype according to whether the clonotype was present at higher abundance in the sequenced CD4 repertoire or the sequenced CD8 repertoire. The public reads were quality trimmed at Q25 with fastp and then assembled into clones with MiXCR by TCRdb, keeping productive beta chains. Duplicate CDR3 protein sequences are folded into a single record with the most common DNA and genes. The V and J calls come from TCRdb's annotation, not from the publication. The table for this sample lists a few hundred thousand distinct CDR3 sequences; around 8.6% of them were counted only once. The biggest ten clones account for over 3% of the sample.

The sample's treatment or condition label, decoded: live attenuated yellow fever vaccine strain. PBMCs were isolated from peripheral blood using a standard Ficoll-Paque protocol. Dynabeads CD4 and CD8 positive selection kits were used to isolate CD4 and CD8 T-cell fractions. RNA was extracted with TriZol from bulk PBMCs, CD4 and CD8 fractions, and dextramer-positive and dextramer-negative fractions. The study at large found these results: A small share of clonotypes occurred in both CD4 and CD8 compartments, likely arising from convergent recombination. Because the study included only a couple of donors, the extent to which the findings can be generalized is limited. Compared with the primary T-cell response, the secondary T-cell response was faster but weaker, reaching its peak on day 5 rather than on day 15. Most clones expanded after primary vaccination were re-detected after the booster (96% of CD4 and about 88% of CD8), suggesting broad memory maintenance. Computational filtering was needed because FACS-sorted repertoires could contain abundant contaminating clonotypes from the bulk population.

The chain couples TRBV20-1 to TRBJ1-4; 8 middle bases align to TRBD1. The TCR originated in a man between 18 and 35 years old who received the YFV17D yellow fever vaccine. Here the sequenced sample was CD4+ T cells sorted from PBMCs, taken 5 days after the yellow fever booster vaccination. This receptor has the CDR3 CSARRDRSLKLFF. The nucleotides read TGCAGTGCTAGACGGGACAGGTCCCTAAAACTGTTTTTT.